This T cell receptor (beta chain) was sequenced in a study of PD-1 and CTLA-4 blockade in melanoma. The repertoire was sequenced with immunoSEQ multiplex PCR; TCRdb's copy has only in-frame clones and lacks some. The sample has 25,000 to 35,000 clones; roughly 90% are singletons. The sequence was collected from a human donor with melanoma. The source material was CD8+ T cells from peripheral blood, sampled from a patient given anti-PD-1 treatment.

For the CDR3, the DNA is TGCAGCGTTGAAGGAGGGACTGGGTCCTACGAGCAGTACTTC. Translated, it gives CSVEGGTGSYEQYF. This rearrangement joins TRBV29-1 to TRBJ2-7, with a tentative D call TRBD2 (6 bases). V gave up 1 base and J gave up 1 base, with 11 bases separating them. From germline, CDR1 is SQVTM and CDR2 ANQGSEA. The CDR3 spans 14 residues.